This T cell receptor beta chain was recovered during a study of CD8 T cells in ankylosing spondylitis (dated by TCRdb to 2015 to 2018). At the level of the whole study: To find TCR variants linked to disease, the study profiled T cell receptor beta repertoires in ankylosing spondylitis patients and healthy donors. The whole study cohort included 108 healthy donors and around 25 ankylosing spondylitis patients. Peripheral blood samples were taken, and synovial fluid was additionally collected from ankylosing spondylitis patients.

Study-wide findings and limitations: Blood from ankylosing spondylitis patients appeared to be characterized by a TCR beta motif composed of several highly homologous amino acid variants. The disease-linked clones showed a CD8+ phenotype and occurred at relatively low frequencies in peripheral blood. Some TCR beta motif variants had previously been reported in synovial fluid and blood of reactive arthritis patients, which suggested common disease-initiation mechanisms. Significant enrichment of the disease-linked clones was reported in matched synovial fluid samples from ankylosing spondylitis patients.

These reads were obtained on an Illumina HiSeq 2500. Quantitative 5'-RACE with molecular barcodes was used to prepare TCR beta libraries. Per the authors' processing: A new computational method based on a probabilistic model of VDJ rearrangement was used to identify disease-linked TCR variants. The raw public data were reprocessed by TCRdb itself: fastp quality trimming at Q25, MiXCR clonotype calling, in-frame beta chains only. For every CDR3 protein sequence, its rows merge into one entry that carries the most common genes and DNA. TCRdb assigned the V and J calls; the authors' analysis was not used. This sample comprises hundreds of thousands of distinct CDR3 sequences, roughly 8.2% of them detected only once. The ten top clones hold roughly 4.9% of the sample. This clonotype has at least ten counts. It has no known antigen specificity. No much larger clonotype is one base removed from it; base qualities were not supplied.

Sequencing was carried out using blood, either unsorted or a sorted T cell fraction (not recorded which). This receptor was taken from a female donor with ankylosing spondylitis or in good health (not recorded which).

The CDR3 loop reads CASSFKGAFEAFF. In nucleotide form, the sequence is TGTGCCAGCAGTTTCAAGGGGGCTTTTGAAGCTTTCTTT. The chain is made from TRBV27 and TRBJ1-1, and 7 junction bases match TRBD1. V and J are trimmed by 3 bases and 7 bases, and the gene matches miss 5 bases of the junction. CDR1 and CDR2 were assigned from the germline V gene (reference sequence) as MNHEY and SMNVEV. The CDR3 runs 13 amino acids, cysteine and phenylalanine included. Only the CDR3 region is kept as DNA, spanning 39 bases read in frame from base 1.